This is a list of T cell receptor beta chains from one sample in a study of regulatory T cells in long-lasting Graves disease. A single record per CDR3 protein comes from TCRdb applying MiXCR to the multiplex PCR reads. The data show around 230,000 distinct CDR3 sequences, about 17% seen once. Sequencing used peripheral blood mononuclear cells (PBMCs), obtained at new diagnosis, from a patient treated with antithyroid drugs. The receptor set was obtained from a female donor with Graves disease. Each CDR3 is given with its conserved first and last residue. The D gene is left open where the match is weak. Expanded clones get a size class; other rows say once, few or many, or leave the size out.

>NA|TRBV20-1|NA|TRBJ2-1
CSAEMRDGAYNEQFF
TGCAGTGCGGAGATGAGGGACGGAGCCTACAATGAGCAGTTCTTC
>many|TRBV10-3|TRBD1|TRBJ2-5
CAIRETGRGETQYF
TGTGCCATCAGGGAGACAGGGAGAGGAGAGACCCAGTACTTC
>many|TRBV2|NA|TRBJ2-2
CASSEDRVRSGELFF
TGTGCCAGCAGTGAAGACAGGGTTAGGTCCGGGGAGCTGTTTTTT
>many|TRBV19|NA|TRBJ2-7
CASSRPGGSSYEQYF
TGTGCCAGTAGTCGTCCTGGCGGTAGCTCCTACGAGCAGTACTTC
>NA|TRBV4-3|NA|TRBJ1-4
CASSQDIGRANEKLFF
TGCGCCAGCAGCCAAGATATTGGCAGGGCTAATGAAAAACTGTTTTTT
>many|TRBV14|TRBD2|TRBJ2-3
CASSQNGLVGDTQYF
TGTGCCAGCAGCCAAAACGGACTAGTAGGAGATACGCAGTATTTT
>few|TRBV11-1|TRBD2|TRBJ2-3
CASSALAGGKDTQYF
TGTGCCAGCAGCGCTCTAGCGGGAGGGAAAGATACGCAGTATTTT
>many|TRBV3-1|NA|TRBJ1-6
CASNSVGNSPLHF
TGTGCCAGCAACTCCGTTGGTAATTCACCCCTCCACTTT
>many|TRBV11-3|TRBD1|TRBJ1-2
CASSLGGQVANYGYTF
TGTGCCAGCAGCTTAGGAGGACAGGTCGCTAACTATGGCTACACCTTC
>many|TRBV6-2/TRBV6-3|TRBD2|TRBJ2-3
CATKGTSGSSDTQYF
TGTGCCACAAAAGGGACTAGCGGGAGTTCAGATACGCAGTATTTT
>few|TRBV19|NA|TRBJ2-7
CASMVAGTYEQYF
TGTGCCAGTATGGTGGCGGGTACCTACGAGCAGTACTTC
>many|TRBV19|NA|TRBJ1-2
CASSIGPGRANYGYTF
TGTGCCAGTAGTATAGGCCCTGGACGGGCTAACTATGGCTACACCTTC
>many|TRBV15|TRBD1|TRBJ2-7
CATSSRQGAPYEQYF
TGTGCCACCAGCTCTAGACAGGGGGCTCCCTACGAGCAGTACTTC
>many|TRBV2|NA|TRBJ2-1
CASGLGGDEQFF
TGTGCCAGCGGCCTCGGGGGCGATGAGCAGTTCTTC
>NA|TRBV5-1|TRBD2|TRBJ2-2
CASSLGLAGLSGELFF
TGCGCCAGCAGCTTGGGACTAGCGGGACTCTCCGGGGAGCTGTTTTTT
>few|TRBV18|NA|TRBJ1-3
CASSPIDSGNTIYF
TGTGCCAGCTCACCCATAGACTCTGGAAACACCATATATTTT
>many|TRBV3-1|NA|TRBJ2-1
CASSPTPLGNEQFF
TGTGCCAGCAGCCCAACGCCCCTAGGGAATGAGCAGTTCTTC
>many|TRBV27|TRBD1|TRBJ2-3
CASSLMPGGAKDTQYF
TGTGCCAGCAGTTTAATGCCAGGGGGTGCTAAAGATACGCAGTATTTT
>many|TRBV24-1|NA|TRBJ2-3
CATSDLQGVLQYF
TGTGCCACCAGTGATTTGCAAGGGGTGTTGCAGTATTTT
>many|TRBV11-2|NA|TRBJ2-2
CASSPSGNTGELFF
TGTGCCAGCAGCCCGTCAGGGAACACCGGGGAGCTGTTTTTT
>many|TRBV4-1|NA|TRBJ2-7
CASSQEALVGPYEQYF
TGCGCCAGCAGCCAAGAAGCTTTAGTAGGACCCTACGAGCAGTACTTC
>NA|TRBV11-2|TRBD2|TRBJ2-7
CASSQGTSVDTQYF
TGTGCCAGCAGCCAAGGGACTAGTGTAGATACGCAGTACTTT
>many|TRBV9|NA|TRBJ1-1
CASSVSGTPNTEAFF
TGTGCCAGCAGCGTAAGTGGGACACCGAACACTGAAGCTTTCTTT
>many|TRBV20-1|NA|TRBJ1-2
CSAVSLNYGYTF
TGCAGTGCGGTCTCCCTTAACTATGGCTACACCTTC
>many|TRBV6-5|NA|TRBJ2-5
CASSSADQETQYF
TGTGCCAGCAGTTCGGCAGACCAAGAGACCCAGTACTTC
>many|TRBV28|NA|TRBJ1-5
CASSSGNQPQHF
TGTGCCAGCAGCTCAGGAAATCAGCCCCAGCATTTT
>many|TRBV28|TRBD1|TRBJ1-4
CTTGGTANEKLFF
TGTACTACAGGGGGGACAGCAAATGAAAAACTGTTTTTT
>few|TRBV4-3|NA|TRBJ1-3
CASSQDWAGSGNTIYF
TGCGCCAGCAGCCAAGATTGGGCAGGCTCTGGAAACACCATATATTTT
>many|TRBV5-1|NA|TRBJ2-5
CASSLEAYQETQYF
TGTGCCAGCAGCTTGGAAGCGTACCAAGAGACCCAGTACTTC
>many|TRBV10-3|TRBD2|TRBJ2-1
CAISDGAGGNYNEQFF
TGTGCCATCAGTGACGGAGCGGGAGGGAACTACAATGAGCAGTTCTTC
>many|TRBV5-8|NA|TRBJ2-5
CASSKLQGEDLTQYF
TGTGCCAGCAGTAAACTTCAGGGAGAGGATTTGACCCAGTACTTC
>many|TRBV6-1|NA|TRBJ1-2
CASSHGAGVYGYTF
TGTGCCAGCAGTCACGGGGCAGGGGTCTATGGCTACACCTTC
>many|TRBV12-3/TRBV12-4|TRBD2|TRBJ2-2
CASRGSGSNTGELFF
TGTGCCAGCAGGGGTAGCGGGAGTAACACCGGGGAGCTGTTTTTT
>many|TRBV28|TRBD2|TRBJ2-3
CASSFPRAGASDTQYF
TGTGCCAGCAGTTTTCCCCGGGCGGGAGCTTCAGATACGCAGTATTTT
>many|TRBV7-3|TRBD2|TRBJ2-5
CASSLKASGQETQYF
TGTGCCAGCAGCTTAAAGGCTAGCGGGCAAGAGACCCAGTACTTC
>many|TRBV18|NA|TRBJ1-4
CASSPRQSNEKLFF
TGTGCCAGCTCACCACGACAGTCTAATGAAAAACTGTTTTTT
>NA|TRBV19|TRBD2|TRBJ2-7
CASSGETSGSSYEQYF
TGTGCCAGTAGTGGGGAGACTAGCGGGAGCTCCTACGAGCAGTACTTC
>many|TRBV12-3/TRBV12-4|NA|TRBJ1-5
CASSSGWRGRGQPQHF
TGTGCCAGCAGCTCCGGGTGGCGGGGGCGCGGACAGCCCCAGCATTTT
>many|TRBV10-3|NA|TRBJ2-2
CAISVRNTGELFF
TGTGCCATCAGTGTACGGAACACCGGGGAGCTGTTTTTT
>many|TRBV9|TRBD2|TRBJ2-7
CASSVSSGSSYEQYF
TGTGCCAGCAGCGTATCTAGCGGGAGCTCCTACGAGCAGTACTTC
>many|TRBV18|NA|TRBJ1-4
CASSPLTSGTNEKLFF
TGTGCCAGCTCACCATTAACGTCTGGAACTAATGAAAAACTGTTTTTT
>many|TRBV2|NA|TRBJ1-2
CASSDGASWTDDRGYTF
TGTGCCAGCAGTGATGGGGCTTCGTGGACCGACGATCGGGGCTACACCTTC
>many|TRBV30|NA|TRBJ1-1
CAWSDVPNTEAFF
TGTGCCTGGAGCGACGTGCCGAACACTGAAGCTTTCTTT
>NA|TRBV29-1|NA|TRBJ1-1
CSVDTGGRTEASF
TGCAGCGTTGATACCGGGGGCCGCACTGAAGCTTCCTTT
>many|TRBV7-2|NA|TRBJ1-2
CASSPYFTGRDGYTF
TGTGCCAGCAGCCCCTATTTCACAGGGCGGGACGGCTACACCTTC
>many|TRBV30|TRBD2|TRBJ2-5
CAWSVGLAGETQYF
TGTGCCTGGAGTGTAGGACTAGCGGGAGAGACCCAGTACTTC
>many|TRBV29-1|NA|TRBJ1-1
CSARGHINTEAFF
TGCAGCGCCCGAGGACATATTAACACTGAAGCTTTCTTT
>many|TRBV29-1|NA|TRBJ1-1
CSVQQGLNTEAFF
TGCAGCGTTCAGCAGGGATTGAACACTGAAGCTTTCTTT
>many|TRBV24-1|NA|TRBJ2-2
CATSDFRATGELFF
TGTGCCACCAGTGATTTCAGGGCCACCGGGGAGCTGTTTTTT
>many|TRBV2|NA|TRBJ1-4
CASMGGPDEKLFF
TGTGCCAGCATGGGGGGGCCGGATGAAAAACTGTTTTTT
>many|TRBV4-3|TRBD1|TRBJ1-3
CASSRDSSGNTIYF
TGCGCCAGCAGTCGGGACAGCTCTGGAAACACCATATATTTT
>NA|TRBV6-1|NA|TRBJ2-4
CASSAGTVQYF
TGTGCCAGCAGTGCTGGGACTGTTCAGTACTTC
>NA|TRBV2|NA|TRBJ2-1
CASSEAYSGHNEQFF
TGTGCCAGCAGTGAAGCGTACAGCGGCCACAATGAGCAGTTCTTC
>NA|TRBV6-1|NA|TRBJ2-4
CASSVGSTIAKNIQYF
TGTGCCAGCAGTGTGGGTAGCACAATAGCCAAAAACATTCAGTACTTC
>many|TRBV20-1|TRBD1|TRBJ1-1
CSAVRDSLNTEAFF
TGCAGTGCTGTTAGGGACAGCCTGAACACTGAAGCTTTCTTT
>NA|TRBV6-1|NA|TRBJ1-2
CASCKVNYGYTF
TGTGCCAGCTGTAAGGTGAACTATGGCTACACCTTC
>many|TRBV20-1|TRBD1|TRBJ2-5
CSADAPGTEQETQYF
TGCAGTGCCGATGCTCCCGGGACAGAACAAGAGACCCAGTACTTC
>many|TRBV9|NA|TRBJ2-3
CASSVGAGVTDTQYF
TGTGCCAGCAGCGTAGGTGCAGGGGTCACAGATACGCAGTATTTT
>many|TRBV30|NA|TRBJ2-1
CAWRQSSGDEQFF
TGTGCCTGGAGACAAAGTAGTGGAGATGAGCAGTTCTTC
>few|TRBV18|NA|TRBJ2-7
CASFPGSGSGEQYF
TGTGCCAGCTTCCCCGGGTCAGGGTCTGGGGAGCAGTACTTC